The rows below give T cell receptor beta chains drawn from one sample of a study of identical twins. TCRdb reanalysed the 5' RACE reads using MiXCR and keeps one entry per CDR3 protein. The sample shows 450,000 or so distinct CDR3 sequences, roughly 26% of them seen only once. These records were also assigned to another study, of T cells expressing NK-cell markers.

The sample was CD4+ T cells sorted from blood. These receptors all come from a young woman in good health. The CDR3 runs from the conserved cysteine through the conserved F or W. Fields, in order: J gene, V gene, CDR3 protein.

>TRBJ2-2|TRBV11-2
CASRYRETILNTGELFF
>TRBJ2-3|TRBV9
CASSLRGAGGAFLADTQYF
>TRBJ2-7|TRBV11-2
CASSPHYYEQYF
>TRBJ1-6|TRBV12-3/TRBV12-4
CASSTSGGKSPLHF
>TRBJ2-1|TRBV7-2
CASSLIDEQFF
>TRBJ2-7|TRBV5-6
CASSLAQRGGLEQYF
>TRBJ2-5|TRBV20-1
CSANLATQYF
>TRBJ1-2|TRBV12-3/TRBV12-4
CASSLDRIYGYTF
>TRBJ2-7|TRBV21-1
CASSAHRDRGLYEQYF
>TRBJ1-4|TRBV3-1
CASSPEVTTNEKLFF
>TRBJ1-6|TRBV5-1
CASSFEGGKNSPLHF
>TRBJ2-3|TRBV5-1
CASSNRGDQDTQYF
>TRBJ2-1|TRBV2
CASSENVGQFF
>TRBJ1-1|TRBV7-9
CASSRGGQNTEAFF
>TRBJ2-7|TRBV6-5
CASSYSPGSYEQYF
>TRBJ2-7|TRBV5-1
CASSPPGQGRYEQYF
>TRBJ2-2|TRBV25-1
CASSGRQGSGGELFF
>TRBJ2-7|TRBV6-5
CASSFNGGRTYEQYF
>TRBJ2-7|TRBV7-2
CASSFKTSGRLNEQYF
>TRBJ2-1|TRBV20-1
CSARRVGGYGEQFF